These T cell receptor beta chains were read from a single sample in a study of blood T cell repertoires in COVID-19. Using immunoSEQ multiplex PCR, the repertoire was profiled, and TCRdb retains in-frame clones only, with some absent. The repertoire holds around 220,000 clones, approximately 87% seen once, with 2% to 2.5% in the top ten. The sequencing input was peripheral blood. These receptors came from a woman between 45 and 60 years old with acute or convalescent COVID-19. The CDR3 runs from the conserved cysteine through the conserved F or W. The order of the fields is D gene, clone size, V gene, J gene, CDR3 protein, CDR3 DNA. A D gene is named only where the DNA matches it firmly. The listing skips clone size in some rows; elsewhere it reads once, few, many or a size class.

TRBD2	.	TRBV27	TRBJ2-6	CASRTSLSGANVLTF	TGTGCCAGCCGGACTAGTCTCTCTGGGGCCAACGTCCTGACTTTC
TRBD1	.	TRBV5-8	TRBJ1-4	CASSLGDRAAEKLFF	TGTGCCAGCAGCTTGGGGGACAGGGCGGCTGAAAAACTGTTTTTT
TRBD1	.	TRBV6-2/TRBV6-3	TRBJ1-2	CASSYHGTGAGYTF	TGTGCCAGCAGTTACCACGGGACAGGGGCAGGCTACACCTTC
.	.	TRBV6-2/TRBV6-3	TRBJ1-2	CASSYGGERETF	TGTGCCAGCAGTTACGGCGGGGAGAGGGAAACCTTC
.	.	TRBV4-1	TRBJ2-7	CASSQVGNAPEQYF	TGCGCCAGCAGCCAAGTGGGCAACGCTCCCGAGCAGTACTTC
.	.	TRBV27	TRBJ1-6	CASSTDRLVSPLHF	TGTGCCAGCAGTACCGACAGGTTGGTCTCACCCCTCCACTTT
TRBD2	once	TRBV10-3	TRBJ2-7	CAISESTRGRGHEQYF	TGTGCCATCAGTGAGTCGACTCGAGGGAGGGGCCACGAGCAGTACTTC
.	.	TRBV5-4	TRBJ1-1	CASSSGGGFPDTEAFF	TGTGCCAGCAGCTCTGGGGGGGGCTTCCCCGACACTGAAGCTTTCTTT
.	few	TRBV11-3	TRBJ2-7	CASSYGRGSYEQYF	TGTGCCAGCAGCTATGGGCGGGGCTCCTACGAGCAGTACTTC
TRBD2	.	TRBV30	TRBJ2-2	CASYTSGREYGELFF	TGTGCCTCCTATACTAGCGGGAGGGAATACGGGGAGCTGTTTTTT
TRBD1	.	TRBV9	TRBJ1-1	CASSVGGTGSTEAFF	TGTGCCAGCAGCGTAGGAGGGACAGGGTCTACTGAAGCTTTCTTT
TRBD2	few	TRBV11-2	TRBJ2-1	CASSLRLAGIFGEQFF	TGTGCCAGCAGCTTGAGACTAGCGGGAATATTTGGTGAGCAGTTCTTC
.	.	TRBV5-1	TRBJ2-5	CASSLIGVAEETQYF	TGCGCCAGCAGCTTGATTGGTGTAGCAGAGGAGACCCAGTACTTC
.	few	TRBV7-2	TRBJ1-6	CASSLKHHSPLHF	TGTGCCAGCAGCTTAAAGCATCATTCACCCCTCCACTTT
.	.	TRBV6-5	TRBJ2-7	CASRYNLEQYF	TGTGCCAGCAGATACAACTTGGAGCAGTACTTC
TRBD2	.	TRBV6-2/TRBV6-3	TRBJ2-1	CASSLGLAGYNEQFF	TGTGCCAGCAGTCTGGGACTAGCGGGCTACAATGAGCAGTTCTTC
TRBD2	.	TRBV11-2	TRBJ2-3	CASSTQRGVSTDTQYF	TGTGCCAGCAGCACTCAGCGGGGGGTGTCCACAGATACGCAGTATTTT
.	.	TRBV5-1	TRBJ2-2	CASSLSGQLGGELFF	TGCGCCAGCAGCTTGAGTGGACAGCTCGGCGGGGAGCTGTTTTTT
.	.	TRBV4-2	TRBJ2-2	CASRIVGGDTGELFF	TGTGCCAGCAGAATCGTGGGCGGGGACACCGGGGAGCTGTTTTTT
.	.	TRBV19	TRBJ2-2	CASSSQRNNAGELFF	TGTGCCAGTAGTAGTCAGCGGAATAACGCCGGGGAGCTGTTTTTT
.	few	TRBV11-3	TRBJ2-7	CASSPHRVGEQYF	TGTGCCAGCAGCCCCCACAGGGTGGGCGAGCAGTACTTC
.	.	TRBV27	TRBJ1-5	CASSHGGVGQPQHF	TGTGCCAGCAGTCACGGGGGGGTGGGCCAGCCCCAGCATTTT
.	.	TRBV19	TRBJ1-5	CASSGGASYQPQHF	TGTGCCAGTAGTGGTGGGGCCTCCTATCAGCCCCAGCATTTT
TRBD2	.	TRBV19	TRBJ2-3	CASSTDTTKRGGLDTQYF	TGTGCCAGTAGTACCGACACCACTAAGCGGGGGGGCCTAGATACGCAGTATTTT
.	.	TRBV30	TRBJ2-2	CAWTPRRTARSTGELFF	TGTGCCTGGACCCCCCGGAGGACGGCCCGGAGCACCGGGGAGCTGTTTTTT
TRBD1	once	TRBV6-5	TRBJ1-2	CASRLTGTGDYGYTF	TGTGCCAGCAGGCTAACCGGGACAGGGGACTATGGCTACACCTTC
TRBD1	.	TRBV7-2	TRBJ1-2	CASSAWTGNGYTF	TGTGCCAGCAGCGCCTGGACAGGAAACGGCTACACCTTC
TRBD2	.	TRBV18	TRBJ2-3	CASSPFASGGSTDTQYF	TGTGCCAGCTCACCGTTCGCTAGCGGGGGTTCCACAGATACGCAGTATTTT
.	.	TRBV10-3	TRBJ1-4	CAISDPRQATNEKLFF	TGTGCCATCAGTGATCCCCGACAGGCAACTAATGAAAAACTGTTTTTT
.	few	TRBV10-3	TRBJ1-2	CAISGAGGYTF	TGTGCCATCAGTGGGGCAGGGGGCTACACCTTC
.	.	TRBV12-1	TRBJ1-2	CASRDCGIYGYTF	TGTGCCAGCCGGGATTGTGGTATCTATGGCTACACCTTC
.	.	TRBV18	TRBJ2-5	CASSPLASEYETQYF	TGTGCCAGCTCACCTCTGGCTAGCGAATACGAGACCCAGTACTTC
.	.	TRBV7-2	TRBJ2-1	CASSFSRGTYNEQFF	TGTGCCAGCAGCTTTTCGAGGGGGACCTACAATGAGCAGTTCTTC
TRBD1	.	TRBV12-3/TRBV12-4	TRBJ1-1	CASRKGASAFF	TGTGCCAGCAGGAAGGGGGCTTCGGCTTTCTTT
.	.	TRBV30	TRBJ1-1	CAWSRGSNTEAFF	TGTGCCTGGAGTAGGGGGTCGAACACTGAAGCTTTCTTT
.	.	TRBV28	TRBJ2-7	CASTPLSPGEQYF	TGTGCCAGCACCCCTCTAAGTCCGGGCGAGCAGTACTTC
TRBD1	.	TRBV27	TRBJ2-5	CASRTGTGRAYRETQYF	TGTGCCAGCAGGACCGGGACAGGGAGGGCGTACAGGGAGACCCAGTACTTC
.	.	TRBV2	TRBJ2-7	CASSVQGYEQYF	TGTGCCAGCAGTGTACAGGGTTACGAGCAGTACTTC
TRBD2	.	TRBV29-1	TRBJ2-1	CSVVKGSGRSFF	TGCAGCGTTGTAAAGGGTAGCGGGAGAAGTTTCTTC